These 32 T cell receptor beta chains were sequenced from one sample in a study of CD8+ T cells in alopecia areata. Markers used for sorting pooled cutaneous lymph node cells were CD4, CD8alpha, NKG2D, NKG2ACE and others. Extraction and reverse transcription of RNA yielded cDNA as the sequencing template. Clones were read by immunoSEQ multiplex PCR, and TCRdb kept only the in-frame ones, dropping some. There are about 270,000 clones in the sample, none observed a single time. The sample was CD4+ T cells sorted from a lymph node. These receptors all come from a C3H/HeJ mouse with alopecia areata. This mouse strain has H2-k as its MHC haplotype.

With regard to this clone: Mouse germline and gene names are used. From the germline J gene comes the end of the CDR3, since the read stops 4 residues before it. The chain couples TRBV1 to TRBJ2-3, with a tentative D call TRBD1 (6 bases). The V end was cut by 6 bases, the J end by 0 bases, with 10 bases between. CDR3 size: 14 residues. Germline-derived CDR1 and CDR2 are NSQYPW and LRSPGD (reference sequence). CDR3 protein: CTCSPRGSAETLYF. The sequenced CDR3 bases are TGCACCTGCAGCCCCAGGGGTAGTGCAGAA.

Regarding this clone: Any gene name here is a mouse gene name. The read ends 3 residues shy of where the CDR3 ends; the end is completed using the germline J gene. The V gene is TRBV13-2, the J gene TRBJ1-6; no clear D. TRBJ1-6 is identified as an open reading frame with a role that is uncertain. The CDR3 is 16 amino acids. Deletions cut 0 bases from V and 0 bases from J, with 7 bases between. Germline V gene sequence: CDR1 NNHNN, CDR2 SYGAGS (reference sequence). The CDR3 here is CASGDGGSSYNSPLYF. Incomplete CDR3 DNA: TGTGCCAGCGGTGATGGTGGGTCTTCCTATAATTCGCCC.

In the case of this clone: Each gene name is a mouse one. Read data end 4 residues before the CDR3 end; the end is taken from the germline J gene. The chain carries TRBV1 and TRBJ2-5; 10 nucleotides match TRBD1. Germline-derived CDR1 and CDR2 are NSQYPW and LRSPGD (reference sequence). There are 15 residues in the CDR3. Partial CDR3 DNA: TGCACCTGCAGTGCAACGGGGACAGGGGTAGAC. This gives the protein CTCSATGTGVD. The CDR3, in full, reads CTCSATGTGVDTQYF.

This clone was seen at least ten times. Genes and germline come from the mouse. The read ends 4 residues before the CDR3 terminus; that terminus is restored from the germline J gene. The chain joins TRBV17 to TRBJ2-3; D is possibly TRBD1 (6 bases). Germline V gene data show CDR1 as MNHDT and CDR2 as YYDKIL. The V end was cut by 6 bases, the J end by 0 bases, with 13 bases between. The CDR3 extends over 15 amino acids. The covered CDR3 bases are TGTGCTAGCAGCACCGGGACAACTAGTGCAGAA. Its translation is CASSTGTTSAE. The full-length CDR3 reads as CASSTGTTSAETLYF.

Of note for this clone: The gene names given are mouse names. The read gets to within 3 residues of the CDR3 end, and the germline J gene fills in the rest. The chain has TRBV5 and TRBJ1-6, with 8 bases aligning to TRBD1. TRBJ1-6 is an ORF; its function is uncertain. J gave up 7 bases and V 0 bases, and 8 bases lay outside the gene matches. The germline V gene has CDR1 LGHNA and CDR2 YNLKQL (reference sequence). This CDR3 comprises 17 residues. The part of the CDR3 DNA that was read is TGTGCCAGCAGCCAAGATAGGGCAGGGGGCTTGAATTCGCCC. Its protein is CASSQDRAGGLNSP. The full CDR3 is CASSQDRAGGLNSPLYF.

As for this clone: The genes are named according to mouse. The read terminates 4 residues before the CDR3 end, so the remaining end is supplied by the germline J gene. The gene calls are TRBV1 and TRBJ2-5, with TRBD1 matching 8 bases. The CDR3 covers 15 residues. Germline lookup yields CDR1 NSQYPW and CDR2 LRSPGD (reference sequence). With V trimmed by 2 bases and J by 3 bases, 4 bases remained unmatched. Partial CDR3 DNA: TGCACCTGCAGTGCAATACAGGGGGATCAAGAC. Amino acids: CTCSAIQGDQD. The complete CDR3 reads CTCSAIQGDQDTQYF.

This clone was picked up a small number of times. Here the gene names and germline are mouse. The read ends 4 residues shy of where the CDR3 ends; the end is completed using the germline J gene. Other nucleotide sequences in the sample specify the same CDR3. This chain links TRBV13-3 with TRBJ1-1; D is perhaps TRBD1 (6 bases). The CDR3 has 12 amino acids. Germline values: CDR1 NNHDY, CDR2 SYVADS. The CDR3 is CASREQGTEVFF. The sequenced CDR3 bases are TGTGCCAGCAGGGAACAGGGAACA.

With regard to this clone: All gene names here are mouse names. The sequence runs out 4 residues before the end of the CDR3; the remainder is reconstructed from the germline J gene. The rearrangement links TRBV19 to TRBJ2-7; tentative D call: TRBD1 (6 bases). Germline values: CDR1 FNHDT, CDR2 SITEND (reference sequence). This CDR3 comprises 13 residues. CDR3 region: CASSTSGTNEQYF. CDR3 DNA, as far as it was read: TGTGCCAGCAGCACATCCGGGACAAAT. Using reference TRBV19 and TRBJ2-7 for the parts outside the CDR3, the full variable domain is GGIITQTPKFLIGQEGQKLTLKCQQNFNHDTMYWYRQDSGKGLRLIYYSITENDLQKGDLSEGYDASREKKSSFSLTVTSAQKNEMAVFLCASSTSGTNEQYFGPGTRLTVL.

Ten or more counts support this clone. Any gene name here is a mouse gene name. Read sequence stops 4 residues before the CDR3 end, and the germline J gene provides the missing end. Other DNA sequences in this sample translate to the same CDR3. V gene TRBV13-2 combines with J gene TRBJ2-3, with a tentative D call TRBD2 (6 bases). CDR3 length: 16 residues. With 0 bases removed from V and 0 bases from J, the gap between germline ends came to 11 bases. Looked up from germline, CDR1 is NNHNN and CDR2 is SYGAGS (reference sequence). CDR3 sequence reads: CASGDAGLGSAETLYF. CDR3 DNA, as far as it was read: TGTGCCAGCGGTGATGCGGGCCTGGGGAGTGCAGAA.

As for this clone: Mouse gene names apply. The CDR3 end is not reached by the read, which stops 4 residues before it; the germline J gene fills it in. This sequence joins TRBV14 and TRBJ2-1; the match to TRBD1 covers 8 bases. Germline CDR1 is SGHDT and CDR2 is FRDEAV. Trimming at V came to 3 bases and at J to 5 bases, leaving 1 base not matched to a gene. The CDR3 sequence is 13 residues long. CDR3 amino acids: CASSSQGDAEQFF. CDR3 bases read: TGTGCCAGCAGTTCACAGGGGGATGCT.

This clone was seen ten or more times. The germline and genes are mouse ones. The CDR3 goes on 4 residues after the read ends, and that part is filled in from the germline J gene. This sequence joins TRBV13-3 and TRBJ2-3; TRBD1 matches at 9 bases. Germline V gives CDR1 NNHDY, CDR2 SYVADS. The V segment lost 5 bases and the J segment 3 bases; nucleotides outside the gene matches: 4. The CDR3 consists of 14 residues. The CDR3 here is CASRRDREAETLYF. The DNA read from the CDR3 is TGTGCCAGCAGGCGGGACAGGGAGGCAGAA.

Turning to this clone: Gene names denote mouse genes. The observed sequence ends 4 residues before the CDR3 terminus, with the missing tail filled in from the germline J gene. The V gene is TRBV13-2, the J gene TRBJ2-2; 9 bases match TRBD2. The germline gives CDR1 NNHNN, CDR2 SYGAGS (reference sequence). V trimming: 2 bases; J trimming: 6 bases; junction bases outside the gene matches: 11. This CDR3 is 17 amino acids long. The CDR3: CASGERLGGRTPGQLYF. The covered CDR3 bases are TGTGCCAGCGGTGAGAGGCTGGGGGGGAGGACCCCCGGG.

Concerning this clone itself: Mouse gene names and germline throughout. The DNA ends 4 residues before the CDR3 does, and the rest of the CDR3 is filled in from the germline J gene. The V and J genes are TRBV19 and TRBJ1-2; 7 positions match TRBD1. The CDR3 loop spans 15 amino acids. The trim removed 5 bases at V and 0 bases at J, leaving 7 bases unmatched. CDR1 FNHDT and CDR2 SITEND come from the germline V gene (reference sequence). CDR3 bases read: TGTGCCAGCAGCCCCTTCAGGGGGGCAAACTCC. Encoded protein: CASSPFRGANS. The CDR3 in full is CASSPFRGANSDYTF.

As concerns this clone: It may be a read error: a sequence one base away is much more abundant. Mouse gene names and germline throughout. Coverage ceases 4 residues before the CDR3 finishes, and the germline J gene fills in the end. V usage is TRBV19 and J usage is TRBJ2-7; weak D call: TRBD1 (5 bases). Germline lookup yields CDR1 FNHDT and CDR2 SITEND (reference sequence). The length of the CDR3 is 12 residues. Trimming stripped 2 bases from V and 3 bases from J, with 6 bases between. The CDR3 is CASSMDNYEQYF. The DNA read from the CDR3 is TGTGCCAGCAGTATGGACAACTAT.

This clone was seen repeatedly, ten times or more. Genes and germline come from the mouse. The read ends 3 residues early relative to the CDR3; the germline J gene fills the gap. The identical CDR3 is also encoded by other nucleotide sequences in the sample. This sequence joins TRBV1 and TRBJ1-6; D might be TRBD1 (5 bases). TRBJ1-6 is classed as an ORF, of uncertain function. Germline values: CDR1 NSQYPW, CDR2 LRSPGD (reference sequence). Between the trimmed V and J ends, which lost 1 base and 4 bases, there was a span of 5 bases. This CDR3 has 14 amino acids. CDR3 region: CTCSAGQYNSPLYF. The part of the CDR3 DNA that was read is TGCACCTGCAGTGCAGGACAGTATAATTCGCCC.

Details on this clone: Mouse names are used for the genes. Read sequence stops 4 residues before the CDR3 end, and the germline J gene provides the missing end. Other DNA sequences of this sample code for an identical CDR3. The chain joins TRBV5 to TRBJ2-2, with D perhaps matching TRBD1 (5 bases). The CDR3 has 14 residues. Germline V lookup: CDR1 LGHNA, CDR2 YNLKQL (reference sequence). V gave up 0 bases and J gave up 3 bases, with 5 bases separating them. The sequenced CDR3 bases are TGTGCCAGCAGCCAAGACAGGGACACCGGG. Its protein is CASSQDRDTG. The entire CDR3 protein reads CASSQDRDTGQLYF.

A note on this clone: Each gene name is a mouse one. The DNA ends 4 residues before the CDR3 does, and the rest of the CDR3 is filled in from the germline J gene. The chain joins TRBV5 to TRBJ2-2, with D possibly being TRBD1 (7 bases). Trimming removed 0 bases from V and 4 bases from J, with 12 bases in between. CDR3 length: 16 residues. Germline V CDR1 and CDR2: LGHNA, YNLKQL (reference sequence). Incomplete CDR3 DNA: TGTGCCAGCAGCCAAGATGCCCAGGGGGGCACCGGG. It yields the protein CASSQDAQGGTG. The CDR3, in full, reads CASSQDAQGGTGQLYF.

With regard to this clone: A much larger clonotype is one base distant, so this may be a read error. These gene names are mouse names. The read ends 4 residues before the CDR3 terminus; that terminus is restored from the germline J gene. The same CDR3 can be traced to other DNA sequences in this sample. The chain links TRBV5 to TRBJ2-3, with TRBD2 identical over 8 bases. CDR3 length: 14 amino acids. Trimming took 4 bases from V and 1 from J; bases not matched to a gene: 1. The germline V gene has CDR1 LGHNA and CDR2 YNLKQL (reference sequence). The covered CDR3 bases are TGTGCCAGCAGCCCGGGACTGGGTGCAGAA. Translated, it gives CASSPGLGAE. The whole CDR3 sequence is CASSPGLGAETLYF.

As for this clone: Genes here carry mouse names. The read is 4 residues too short to cover the CDR3 end, so that end is filled in from the germline J gene. The chain is built from TRBV13-3 and TRBJ1-2, with a weak D call TRBD1 (6 bases). This CDR3 contains 13 residues. Trimming pared 1 base from V and 4 bases from J, leaving 8 bases between. The germline V gene encodes CDR1 NNHDY and CDR2 SYVADS. The CDR3: CASSDPGVSDYTF. Partial CDR3 DNA: TGTGCCAGCAGTGATCCAGGGGTCTCC.

This clone has more than one count but fewer than ten. Mouse gene names apply. Read sequence stops 4 residues before the CDR3 end, and the germline J gene provides the missing end. The chain uses TRBV2 and TRBJ2-2; D unresolved. This CDR3 has 13 residues. V lost 7 bases and J 1 base, leaving 7 bases between the germline ends. Germline loops: CDR1 LGHNA, CDR2 YSYQKL. Partial CDR3 DNA: TGTGCCAGCATCTGGCGAAACACCGGG. The encoded protein is CASIWRNTG. The complete CDR3 sequence is CASIWRNTGQLYF.

With respect to this clone: Genes and germline are mouse. The read stops 4 residues short of the end of the CDR3; the missing end is completed from the germline J gene. The V gene is TRBV29, the J gene TRBJ1-2, with 8 bases that match TRBD1. After removal of 7 bases from V and 4 bases from J, the junction contained 5 bases not matched to a gene. The germline CDR1 and CDR2 sequences are MSHET and SYDVDS. The CDR3 has 13 residues. CDR3 DNA, as far as it was read: TGTGCTAGCAATCAGGGGGCTGGCTCC. It yields the protein CASNQGAGS. The complete CDR3 protein is CASNQGAGSDYTF.

This clone was seen more than once but under ten times. The germline and genes are mouse ones. The read halts 4 residues ahead of the CDR3 end, with the missing end drawn from the germline J gene. At the DNA level, this CDR3 is encoded by other sequences in the same sample as well. This chain links TRBV19 with TRBJ2-1; 11 bases map to TRBD2. The CDR3 consists of 15 residues. V gave up 4 bases and J gave up 3 bases; unmatched junction bases: 3. CDR1 is FNHDT, CDR2 SITEND, per germline (reference sequence). The CDR3 region is CASSRTGGSYAEQFF. CDR3 DNA (partial): TGTGCCAGCAGTCGGACTGGGGGGTCCTATGCT.

Remarks on this clone: These gene names are mouse names. Read sequence stops 3 residues before the CDR3 end, and the germline J gene provides the missing end. The V call is TRBV13-2, the J call TRBJ1-6; possibly TRBD1 for D (6 bases). TRBJ1-6 is known as an ORF, though its function is uncertain. This CDR3 is built from 16 residues. The germline V and J ends were trimmed by 5 bases and 1 base, with 13 bases remaining between them. CDR1 is NNHNN, CDR2 SYGAGS, per germline (reference sequence). The part of the CDR3 DNA that was read is TGTGCCAGCGGGCGCCGGGACACATCCTATAATTCGCCC. The encoded protein is CASGRRDTSYNSP. The CDR3, in full, reads CASGRRDTSYNSPLYF.

A remark on this clone: Germline and genes: mouse. Partial CDR3 DNA: TGTGCCAGCAGCCACGAGGGTAGTGCAGAA. Translated, it gives CASSHEGSAE. The whole CDR3 is CASSHEGSAETLYF. This chain uses TRBV5 with TRBJ2-3, with D unclear. The DNA ends 4 residues before the CDR3 does, and the rest of the CDR3 is filled in from the germline J gene. CDR3 length: 14 amino acids. The V end lost 3 bases, the J end lost 0 bases, and 7 bases lay between the germline ends. Germline V gene sequence: CDR1 LGHNA, CDR2 YNLKQL (reference sequence).

Details on this clone: Each gene name is a mouse one. Coverage ceases 4 residues before the CDR3 finishes, and the germline J gene fills in the end. The rearrangement links TRBV3 to TRBJ2-5; D is possibly TRBD1 (6 bases). Germline CDR1 SNHLY, CDR2 FYNGKV (reference sequence). The CDR3 runs 14 residues. The part of the CDR3 DNA that was read is TGTGCCAGCAGCTTCCCCAGGGGTAAAGAC. It is translated as CASSFPRGKD. The whole CDR3 reads CASSFPRGKDTQYF.

This clone was picked up a small number of times. Gene names and germline match the mouse. The CDR3 loop reads CTCSAEPGNYAEQFF. The CDR3 DNA, read in part, is TGCACCTGCAGTGCAGAGCCTGGAAACTATGCT. The chain combines TRBV1 with TRBJ2-1, with D hard to call. From the germline J gene comes the end of the CDR3, since the read stops 4 residues before it. Trimming took off 0 bases at V and 1 base at J, with 7 bases between the two ends. Germline V CDR1 and CDR2: NSQYPW, LRSPGD (reference sequence). The CDR3 spans 15 residues.

This clone came up a few times. The germline and genes are mouse ones. Sequencing ends 4 residues short of the CDR3 end; the germline J gene provides the rest. Other nucleotide sequences from this sample produce the same CDR3. The chain recombines TRBV19 with TRBJ1-2, with D maybe TRBD1 (5 bases). The CDR3 has 13 residues. CDR1 FNHDT and CDR2 SITEND come from the germline V gene (reference sequence). V lost 4 bases and J lost 0, with 7 bases in between. The sequenced CDR3 bases are TGTGCCAGCAGTCAGGGTACAAACTCC. It yields the protein CASSQGTNS. The whole CDR3 protein is CASSQGTNSDYTF. The entire variable domain, with the rest obtained from reference TRBV19 and TRBJ1-2, is as follows: GGIITQTPKFLIGQEGQKLTLKCQQNFNHDTMYWYRQDSGKGLRLIYYSITENDLQKGDLSEGYDASREKKSSFSLTVTSAQKNEMAVFLCASSQGTNSDYTFGSGTRLLVI.

This clone appeared a few times. Gene names follow the mouse nomenclature. CDR3 DNA (partial): TGTGCCAGCAGTGGTGACAGCCCGCCC. Encoded protein: CASSGDSPP. From start to end, the CDR3 is CASSGDSPPLYF. The chain employs TRBV13-3 and TRBJ1-6, with D maybe TRBD1 (5 bases). The DNA ends 3 residues before the CDR3 does, and the rest of the CDR3 is filled in from the germline J gene. TRBJ1-6 is sorted into the ORF group, with uncertain function. The germline V and J ends were trimmed by 3 bases and 11 bases, with 9 bases remaining between them. The CDR3 consists of 12 residues. CDR1 and CDR2 from the germline V gene are NNHDY and SYVADS.

Only a few counts were recorded for this clone. Each gene name is a mouse one. The CDR3 end is not reached by the read, which stops 4 residues before it; the germline J gene fills it in. The rearrangement links TRBV5 to TRBJ2-7; TRBD2 aligns across 13 bases. Germline lookup yields CDR1 LGHNA and CDR2 YNLKQL (reference sequence). This CDR3 region has 16 residues. Incomplete CDR3 DNA: TGTGCCAGCAGCCAAAAGGACTGGGGGGGCGCGTAT. Its protein is CASSQKDWGGAY. The entire CDR3 is CASSQKDWGGAYEQYF.

Concerning this clone itself: Gene names follow the mouse nomenclature. The DNA ends 4 residues before the CDR3 does, and the rest of the CDR3 is filled in from the germline J gene. The chain links TRBV17 to TRBJ1-1; D is perhaps TRBD1 (6 bases). The germline V gene encodes CDR1 MNHDT and CDR2 YYDKIL. The CDR3 loop spans 16 amino acids. Trimming took off 5 bases at V and 4 bases at J, with 20 bases between the two ends. The sequenced part of the CDR3 DNA is TGTGCTAGCAGTGTCCCCCCGGGTACAGGGCCCACA. Protein: CASSVPPGTGPT. The CDR3 reads in full as CASSVPPGTGPTEVFF.

On this clone: Gene names denote mouse genes. The read finishes 4 residues shy of the CDR3 end, and the germline J gene is used to complete it. The chain employs TRBV13-2 and TRBJ2-5; 10 positions match TRBD1. CDR1 is NNHNN, CDR2 SYGAGS, per germline (reference sequence). The CDR3 has 17 residues. With 0 bases clipped from V and 1 base from J, the junction kept 5 bases outside the gene matches. The sequenced part of the CDR3 DNA is TGTGCCAGCGGTGATGCACGGGACAGGGGTTACCAAGAC. Its protein product is CASGDARDRGYQD. The full CDR3 protein is CASGDARDRGYQDTQYF.

Points on this clone: Genes and germline come from the mouse. The read ends 4 residues shy of where the CDR3 ends; the end is completed using the germline J gene. The rearrangement uses TRBV13-1 and TRBJ1-2; possibly TRBD1 for D (5 bases). In germline, CDR1 is NSHNY, CDR2 SYGAGN. There are 14 residues in the CDR3. With 3 bases removed from V and 2 bases from J, the gap between germline ends came to 11 bases. CDR3 sequence reads: CASSGSRQNSDYTF. The covered CDR3 bases are TGTGCCAGCAGTGGGTCCCGACAGAACTCC.